A selection of T cell receptor beta chains follows, all from one sample in a study of CD8+ T cells in alopecia areata. The data were produced by immunoSEQ multiplex PCR, yet TCRdb's version contains in-frame clones alone and is incomplete. The table includes 110,000 to 150,000 clones, roughly 50% detected once. Sequencing used CD4+ T cells sorted from blood, obtained at week 0. These receptors were obtained from a human donor with alopecia areata. The CDR3 runs from the conserved cysteine through the conserved F or W. D genes are given only for firm matches. Size is stated for part of the rows, as once, few or many counts, or as a class when the clone is expanded.

>-|TRBV7-2|TRBJ2-7|-
CASSRLGPSYEQYF
TGTGCCAGCAGCCGCCTGGGGCCCTCCTACGAGCAGTACTTC
>TRBD1|TRBV15|TRBJ2-7|-
CATSRDRSSYEQYF
TGTGCCACCAGCAGGGACAGGAGCTCCTACGAGCAGTACTTC
>-|TRBV5-6|TRBJ2-7|once
CASSSYYEQYF
TGTGCCAGCAGTTCCTACTACGAGCAGTACTTC
>-|TRBV4-3|TRBJ1-2|-
CASSQGQTVSYGYTF
TGCGCCAGCAGCCAAGGACAGACAGTTTCCTATGGCTACACCTTC
>-|TRBV25-1|TRBJ1-1|-
CATYSPAATEAFF
TGTGCCACCTATAGCCCGGCAGCAACTGAAGCTTTCTTT
>-|TRBV5-1|TRBJ2-3|-
CASSLKTDSAQYF
TGCGCCAGCAGCTTAAAGACGGATTCGGCGCAGTATTTT
>-|TRBV5-6|TRBJ1-1|few
CASSLPGAGNTEAFF
TGTGCCAGCAGCTTGCCAGGGGCCGGGAACACTGAAGCTTTCTTT
>-|TRBV6-1|TRBJ2-1|few
CASRDGGSYNEQFF
TGTGCCAGCAGGGACGGAGGGTCCTACAATGAGCAGTTCTTC
>-|TRBV30|TRBJ1-5|once
CAWGVSNQPQHF
TGTGCCTGGGGGGTTAGCAATCAGCCCCAGCATTTT
>-|TRBV30|TRBJ2-3|few
CAWSVGKRRNF
TGTGCCTGGAGTGTAGGGAAGAGGAGGAATTTT
>-|TRBV5-1|TRBJ2-6|once
CASSLAGRQSSGANVLTF
TGCGCCAGCAGCTTGGCAGGGAGACAATCCTCTGGGGCCAACGTCCTGACTTTC
>TRBD1|TRBV5-1|TRBJ1-1|-
CASSLQGVNTEAFF
TGCGCCAGCAGCTTGCAGGGGGTGAACACTGAAGCTTTCTTT
>TRBD1|TRBV2|TRBJ2-3|-
CASREGQGGTDTQYF
TGTGCCAGCAGGGAAGGACAGGGGGGGACAGATACGCAGTATTTT
>TRBD1|TRBV11-2|TRBJ1-5|-
CASSPSTGPRNQPQHF
TGTGCCAGCAGCCCTTCGACAGGGCCCCGCAATCAGCCCCAGCATTTT
>-|TRBV7-6|TRBJ2-3|-
CASSLTWGDTQYF
TGTGCCAGCAGCTTAACCTGGGGGGATACGCAGTATTTT
>-|TRBV5-1|TRBJ2-7|-
CASSLGGYEQYF
TGCGCCAGCAGCTTAGGCGGGTACGAGCAGTACTTC
>-|TRBV16|TRBJ1-6|-
CASSQSGGYSSPLHF
TGTGCCAGCAGCCAATCGGGCGGTTATTCGTCACCCCTCCACTTT
>-|TRBV2|TRBJ2-4|-
CASSEGGIPAKNIQYF
TGTGCCAGCAGCGAGGGGGGGATCCCAGCCAAAAACATTCAGTACTTC
>-|TRBV9|TRBJ2-3|-
CASSPRGSQGYTQYF
TGTGCCAGCAGCCCCCGGGGGAGCCAGGGATATACGCAGTATTTT
>-|TRBV7-9|TRBJ1-5|-
CASSPQAGSNQPQHF
TGTGCCAGCAGCCCCCAGGCAGGGAGCAATCAGCCCCAGCATTTT
>-|TRBV30|TRBJ1-2|-
CAWSVSLGYTF
TGTGCCTGGAGTGTAAGCCTCGGCTACACCTTC
>TRBD2|TRBV9|TRBJ2-5|-
CASSVGIAGGQETQYF
TGTGCCAGCAGCGTAGGAATAGCGGGGGGGCAAGAGACCCAGTACTTC
>TRBD2|TRBV6-5|TRBJ2-5|-
CASSTSGGVGAQYF
TGTGCCAGCAGTACTAGCGGGGGCGTCGGGGCCCAGTACTTC
>-|TRBV5-1|TRBJ2-7|-
CASSQGPSYEQYF
TGCGCCAGCAGCCAAGGGCCCTCCTACGAGCAGTACTTC
>-|TRBV29-1|TRBJ1-2|-
CSVARANYGYTF
TGCAGCGTTGCTCGGGCTAACTATGGCTACACCTTC
>-|TRBV2|TRBJ2-1|few
CASSYSQNEQFF
TGTGCCAGCAGCTACTCCCAGAATGAGCAGTTCTTC
>-|TRBV15|TRBJ1-6|few
CATSTDSLYNSPLHF
TGTGCCACCAGCACTGACAGTCTCTATAATTCACCCCTCCACTTT
>TRBD2|TRBV9|TRBJ2-5|few
CASSQGAGGNGETQYF
TGTGCCAGCAGCCAAGGAGCGGGGGGGAACGGAGAGACCCAGTACTTC
>-|TRBV7-9|TRBJ2-5|-
CASSLGGIQETQYF
TGTGCCAGCAGCTTAGGAGGAATACAAGAGACCCAGTACTTC
>-|TRBV30|TRBJ2-1|-
CAWSGLEEQFF
TGTGCCTGGAGTGGGCTCGAAGAGCAGTTCTTC
>TRBD2|TRBV7-9|TRBJ2-2|few
CASSLTSPNTGELFF
TGTGCCAGCAGCTTGACTAGCCCGAACACCGGGGAGCTGTTTTTT
>-|TRBV5-6|TRBJ2-5|-
CASSPGVGHLEETQYF
TGTGCCAGCAGCCCGGGAGTGGGCCACCTGGAAGAGACCCAGTACTTC
>TRBD1|TRBV15|TRBJ2-7|-
CATSRVPGQGDSYEQYF
TGTGCCACCAGCAGAGTACCGGGACAGGGGGATTCCTACGAGCAGTACTTC
>-|TRBV7-2|TRBJ1-5|-
CASSLGGFQPQHF
TGTGCCAGCAGCTTAGGGGGGTTTCAGCCCCAGCATTTT
>TRBD2|TRBV27|TRBJ2-5|-
CASSLRPGGGVQETQYF
TGTGCCAGCAGTTTAAGGCCAGGCGGGGGGGTCCAAGAGACCCAGTACTTC
>TRBD1|TRBV4-3|TRBJ1-2|once
CASSQVRTGHGYTF
TGCGCCAGCAGCCAAGTCCGGACAGGTCACGGCTACACCTTC
>-|TRBV15|TRBJ1-1|-
CATSRDLGQGNEAFF
TGTGCCACCAGCAGAGATCTAGGGCAGGGGAATGAAGCTTTCTTT
>-|TRBV29-1|TRBJ2-3|-
CSVVPGGDTQYF
TGCAGCGTTGTCCCCGGGGGAGATACGCAGTATTTT
>-|TRBV5-1|TRBJ2-2|few
CASSQQAGELFF
TGCGCCAGCAGCCAACAGGCCGGGGAGCTGTTTTTT
>-|TRBV29-1|TRBJ2-5|-
CSVGEGETQYF
TGCAGCGTTGGAGAGGGGGAGACCCAGTACTTC
>TRBD1|TRBV30|TRBJ2-6|-
CAWSFGQGQANVLTF
TGTGCCTGGAGTTTCGGACAGGGCCAGGCCAACGTCCTGACTTTC
>TRBD1|TRBV7-2|TRBJ2-6|once
CASTDRVAGANVLTF
TGTGCCAGCACGGACAGGGTTGCTGGGGCCAACGTCCTGACTTTC
>-|TRBV5-6|TRBJ2-5|few
CASSFRGAQETQYF
TGTGCCAGCAGCTTTAGAGGAGCCCAAGAGACCCAGTACTTC
>TRBD1|TRBV9|TRBJ2-3|-
CASSAEGDRLTDTQYF
TGTGCCAGCAGCGCCGAAGGGGACAGGCTCACAGATACGCAGTATTTT
>TRBD1|TRBV7-9|TRBJ2-2|-
CASSFTPGTGGTGELFF
TGTGCCAGCAGCTTCACACCCGGGACAGGGGGTACCGGGGAGCTGTTTTTT
>-|TRBV4-3|TRBJ1-1|-
CASSQEGLKNTEAFF
TGCGCCAGCAGCCAAGAGGGGCTTAAGAACACTGAAGCTTTCTTT
>TRBD2|TRBV7-2|TRBJ2-3|-
CASSTTSGGRTDTQYF
TGTGCCAGCAGCACGACTAGCGGGGGACGCACAGATACGCAGTATTTT
>-|TRBV5-1|TRBJ2-7|-
CASSSNAYEQYF
TGCGCCAGCAGCTCGAACGCCTACGAGCAGTACTTC
>-|TRBV29-1|TRBJ1-1|-
CSVVPREGTEAFF
TGCAGCGTTGTGCCCAGGGAAGGGACTGAAGCTTTCTTT